The next 11 T cell receptor beta chains were all read from a single sample in a study of blood T cell repertoires in COVID-19. Generated by immunoSEQ multiplex PCR, the TCRdb table keeps only in-frame clones and is missing some. The profile shows roughly 440,000 clones, roughly 88% of them singletons. Sample: peripheral blood. The receptor source for this set is a woman in her 50s with COVID-19, enrolled during active disease.

This clone appeared a few times. This chain joins TRBV5-1 and TRBJ1-6; D call uncertain. This CDR3 is built from 18 residues. Germline CDR1 and CDR2: SGHRS and YFSETQ. Trimming left V 0 bases short and J 7 bases short, with 20 bases between. The CDR3 bases are TGCGCCAGCAGCTTGGCGAGCCGGGCCGCGGAGGTGAATTCACCCCTCCACTTT. Protein sequence: CASSLASRAAEVNSPLHF.

The rearrangement links TRBV5-1 to TRBJ1-1; maybe TRBD1 (6 bases). Germline CDR1 is SGHRS and CDR2 is YFSETQ. Trimming stripped 2 bases from V and 1 base from J, with 15 bases between. The CDR3 has 16 residues. The DNA for the CDR3 is TGCGCCAGCAGCTTTCAGACAGGACGGCGGAACACTGAAGCTTTCTTT. Residues: CASSFQTGRRNTEAFF. Using reference TRBV5-1 and TRBJ1-1 for the parts outside the CDR3, the full variable domain is KAGVTQTPRYLIKTRGQQVTLSCSPISGHRSVSWYQQTPGQGLQFLFEYFSETQRNKGNFPGRFSGRQFSNSRSEMNVSTLELGDSALYLCASSFQTGRRNTEAFFGQGTRLTVV.

The rearrangement links TRBV9 to TRBJ2-7; D perhaps matches TRBD1 (6 bases). V lost 3 bases and J 1 base, leaving 14 bases between the germline ends. The CDR3 is made up of 15 amino acids. Looked up from germline, CDR1 is SGDLS and CDR2 is YYNGEE. The CDR3 DNA reads as TGTGCCAGCAGCGCTCTGACAGGCGGGTCCTACGAGCAGTACTTC. Translating gives CASSALTGGSYEQYF.

CDR3 region: CASSVLAGDNEQFF. The CDR3 DNA follows: TGTGCCAGCAGTGTACTAGCGGGGGACAATGAGCAGTTCTTC. V gene TRBV2 combines with J gene TRBJ2-1; 11 nucleotides match TRBD2. Germline loops: CDR1 SNHLY, CDR2 FYNNEI. J was trimmed by 5 bases and V by 4 bases; bases with no gene match: 1. This CDR3 spans 14 amino acids.

V and J are TRBV27 and TRBJ1-2; TRBD1 matches 8 bases. Germline-derived CDR1 and CDR2 are MNHEY and SMNVEV (reference sequence). The CDR3 consists of 15 residues. The V and J ends lost 3 bases and 5 bases, in that order; junction bases with no gene match: 8. The CDR3 is CASSLRPGQAYGYTF. The CDR3 coding sequence is TGTGCCAGCAGTTTGAGACCGGGACAGGCATATGGCTACACCTTC.

The chain recombines TRBV30 with TRBJ1-6, with TRBD1 identical over 9 bases. Germline V gene sequence: CDR1 GTSNPN, CDR2 SVGIG (reference sequence). The CDR3 sequence is 13 residues long. Unmatched junction bases numbered 3, after V lost 5 bases and J lost 7 bases. Here the CDR3 reads CAWRTGANSPLHF. CDR3 in DNA: TGTGCCTGGCGGACAGGGGCAAATTCACCCCTCCACTTT.

This clone was found once. J is TRBJ2-4 and V is TRBV7-9; 12 bases match TRBD1. Germline V gene data show CDR1 as SEHNR and CDR2 as FQNEAQ (reference sequence). The CDR3 has 17 amino acids. J gave up 8 bases and V 4 bases, and 12 bases lay outside the gene matches. This CDR3 is CASSSGTGGRIEDIQYF. As DNA, the CDR3 is TGTGCCAGCAGCTCCGGGACAGGGGGCAGGATAGAAGACATTCAGTACTTC.

The chain links TRBV7-9 to TRBJ1-2; the D gene is possibly TRBD1 (6 bases). V gave up 6 bases and J gave up 1 base, with 9 bases separating them. Germline assignment: CDR1 SEHNR and CDR2 FQNEAQ (reference sequence). CDR3 size: 13 residues. CDR3 residues: CASRQGDNYGYTF. CDR3 nucleotide sequence: TGTGCCAGCAGACAGGGCGATAACTATGGCTACACCTTC.

The DNA of the CDR3 is TGTGCCAGCAGCGCTGCGGGGTTAACCTACGAGCAGTACTTC. This encodes CASSAAGLTYEQYF. The chain employs TRBV5-6 and TRBJ2-7, with D perhaps matching TRBD2 (6 bases). The CDR3 loop spans 14 amino acids. The ends were cut back, 4 bases at V and 2 bases at J, with 13 bases in the middle. CDR1 and CDR2 (germline): SGHDT, YYEEEE.

This chain connects TRBV5-6 to TRBJ1-1; TRBD1 matches at 10 bases. Trimming took 2 bases from V and 10 from J; bases not matched to a gene: 5. The CDR3 length is 13 residues. Germline V gene sequence: CDR1 SGHDT, CDR2 YYEEEE. CDR3 in DNA: TGTGCCAGCAGCTTTTATGGGGACAGGGGAGCTTTCTTT. Translation gives CASSFYGDRGAFF. The full variable domain, completed using reference TRBV5-6 and TRBJ1-1, is DAGVTQSPTHLIKTRGQQVTLRCSPKSGHDTVSWYQQALGQGPQFIFQYYEEEERQRGNFPDRFSGHQFPNYSSELNVNALLLGDSALYLCASSFYGDRGAFFGQGTRLTVV.

CDR3 nucleotides: TGTGCCAGCACTTCCGGGGGAGGACTAGCGGGGGCCTTTCCATACAATGAGCAGTTCTTC. Its protein is CASTSGGGLAGAFPYNEQFF. The chain carries TRBV27 and TRBJ2-1; 13 bases are a match to TRBD2. Unmatched junction bases numbered 19, after V lost 7 bases and J lost 4 bases. Looked up from germline, CDR1 is MNHEY and CDR2 is SMNVEV (reference sequence). This CDR3 region has 20 residues.